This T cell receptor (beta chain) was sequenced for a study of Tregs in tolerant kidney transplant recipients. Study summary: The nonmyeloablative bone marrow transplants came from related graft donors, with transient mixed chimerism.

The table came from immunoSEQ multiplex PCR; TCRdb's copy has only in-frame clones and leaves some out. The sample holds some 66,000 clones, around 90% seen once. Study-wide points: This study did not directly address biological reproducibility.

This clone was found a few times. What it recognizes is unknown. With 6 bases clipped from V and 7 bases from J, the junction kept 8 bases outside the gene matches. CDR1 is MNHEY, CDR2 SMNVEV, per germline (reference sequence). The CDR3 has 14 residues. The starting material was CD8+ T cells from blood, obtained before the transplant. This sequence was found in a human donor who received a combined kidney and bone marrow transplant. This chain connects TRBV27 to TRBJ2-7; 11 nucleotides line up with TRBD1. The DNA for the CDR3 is TGTGCCAGCAGCGTCCGGGACAGGGGGGGAGAGCAGTACTTC. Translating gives CASSVRDRGGEQYF.